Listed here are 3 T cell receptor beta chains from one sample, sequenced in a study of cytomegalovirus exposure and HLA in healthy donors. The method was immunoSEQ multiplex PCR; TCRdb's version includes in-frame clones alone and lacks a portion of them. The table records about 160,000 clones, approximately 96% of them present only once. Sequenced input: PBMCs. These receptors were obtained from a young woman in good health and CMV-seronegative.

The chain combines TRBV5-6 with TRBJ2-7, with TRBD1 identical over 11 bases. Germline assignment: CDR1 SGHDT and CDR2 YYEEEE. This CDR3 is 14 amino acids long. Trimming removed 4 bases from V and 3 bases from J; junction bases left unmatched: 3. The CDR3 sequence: CASSPGTGGYEQYF. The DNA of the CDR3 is TGTGCCAGCAGCCCCGGGACAGGGGGCTACGAGCAGTACTTC.

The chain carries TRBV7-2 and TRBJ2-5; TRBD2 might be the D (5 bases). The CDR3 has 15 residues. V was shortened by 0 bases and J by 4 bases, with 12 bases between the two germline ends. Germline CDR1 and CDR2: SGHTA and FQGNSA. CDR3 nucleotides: TGTGCCAGCAGCTTAGCCGGACTTGGGCTAGAGACCCAGTACTTC. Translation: CASSLAGLGLETQYF.

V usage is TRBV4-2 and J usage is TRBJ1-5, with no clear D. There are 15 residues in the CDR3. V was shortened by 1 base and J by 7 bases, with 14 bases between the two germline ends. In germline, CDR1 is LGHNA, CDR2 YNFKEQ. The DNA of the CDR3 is TGTGCCAGCAGCCAAGTCCCTGGGCCGGGACAGCCCCAGCATTTT. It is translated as CASSQVPGPGQPQHF.